The 24 T cell receptor beta chains below all came from one sample that was sequenced in a study of cytomegalovirus exposure and HLA in healthy donors. Both 60 Vbeta primers and 13 Jbeta primers went into the PCR. TCRdb's table, derived via immunoSEQ multiplex PCR, lists solely in-frame clones and lacks some. The sample includes about 99,000 clones, approximately 78% seen only once; the top ten take 1.5% to 2%. The sequencing sample was made of PBMCs. The receptors come from a woman in her thirties or forties in good health and CMV-seronegative.

This clone was seen a handful of times. The chain recombines TRBV30 with TRBJ1-2, with D maybe TRBD1 (6 bases). V dropped 0 bases and J dropped 9 bases, with 17 bases sitting between them. The length of the CDR3 is 14 residues. In germline, CDR1 is GTSNPN, CDR2 SVGIG (reference sequence). CDR3 sequence: CAWSVQGGQRSYTF. CDR3 DNA sequence: TGTGCCTGGAGTGTACAGGGTGGCCAACGCAGCTACACCTTC.

This clone was picked up a small number of times. This chain links TRBV10-2 with TRBJ2-1; D uncertain. Germline V gene sequence: CDR1 WSHSY, CDR2 SAAADI. This CDR3 is built from 15 residues. V shed 0 bases and J shed 0 bases, with 6 bases lying between them. The CDR3 reads CASSESGGSYNEQFF. The CDR3 coding sequence is TGCGCCAGCAGTGAGTCTGGCGGCTCCTACAATGAGCAGTTCTTC.

The rearrangement uses TRBV5-5 and TRBJ1-2; no definite D call. With 3 bases removed from V and 9 bases from J, the gap between germline ends came to 12 bases. The CDR3 consists of 12 residues. Germline CDR1 is SGHKS and CDR2 is YYEKEE (reference sequence). The CDR3 nucleotides are TGTGCCAGCAGCTCGGGAACGGGTAGCTACACCTTC. It encodes CASSSGTGSYTF.

The J gene is TRBJ2-3, the V gene TRBV6-5; no definite D call. The CDR3 covers 13 residues. The V and J ends lost 2 bases and 6 bases respectively, with 9 bases between them. Looked up from germline, CDR1 is MNHEY and CDR2 is SVGAGI. The CDR3 reads CASSYTGLDTQYF. CDR3 bases: TGTGCCAGCAGTTACACGGGTCTTGATACGCAGTATTTT.

This sequence joins TRBV28 and TRBJ2-7; D is unclear. Germline CDR1 reads MDHEN; CDR2 reads SYDVKM. The CDR3 is 15 residues long. Trimming removed 3 bases at V and 4 bases at J, with 16 bases between. The CDR3 bases are TGTGCCAGCAGTTTTGCCGGGTCGTACGGTTACGAGCAGTACTTC. As protein: CASSFAGSYGYEQYF.

This chain links TRBV4-1 with TRBJ1-1; the D gene is possibly TRBD1 (5 bases). The CDR3 spans 15 residues. Per the germline V gene, CDR1 is MGHRA and CDR2 is YSYEKL. With 2 bases removed from V and 5 bases from J, the gap between germline ends came to 15 bases. The CDR3, as DNA: TGCGCCAGCAGCCAAACGCCCGGGGGAACGACTGAAGCTTTCTTT. Its translation: CASSQTPGGTTEAFF.

The chain recombines TRBV5-1 with TRBJ1-1; the D is unclear. The CDR3 sequence is 13 residues long. Germline V gene data show CDR1 as SGHRS and CDR2 as YFSETQ. V was clipped by 0 bases and J by 6 bases, with 9 bases between them. The DNA for the CDR3 is TGCGCCAGCAGCTTGGAAGGGAGGGCTGAAGCTTTCTTT. It codes for CASSLEGRAEAFF.

The chain's CDR3 is CASSSGREEQYF. Written as DNA, the CDR3 is TGTGCCAGCAGCTCTGGCAGGGAAGAGCAGTACTTC. This chain uses TRBV7-9 with TRBJ2-7; tentative D call: TRBD1 (5 bases). V was shortened by 4 bases and J by 7 bases, with 11 bases between the two germline ends. The germline CDR1 and CDR2 sequences are SEHNR and FQNEAQ (reference sequence). The CDR3 extends over 12 amino acids.

The chain links TRBV7-9 to TRBJ2-1; D not certain. V shed 3 bases and J shed 9 bases, with 9 bases lying between them. CDR1 is SEHNR, CDR2 FQNEAQ, per germline (reference sequence). CDR3 length: 12 amino acids. CDR3 protein: CASSFLGGEQFF. DNA for the CDR3: TGTGCCAGCAGCTTTTTAGGCGGTGAGCAGTTCTTC.

The chain carries TRBV27 and TRBJ2-5, with 11 bases lining up with TRBD1. This CDR3 is 15 amino acids long. J lost 3 bases, V lost 6 bases, and 6 bases had no gene match. From germline, CDR1 is MNHEY and CDR2 SMNVEV (reference sequence). The CDR3 is CASSEDRGRKETQYF. The CDR3 DNA is TGTGCCAGCAGCGAGGACAGGGGGCGGAAAGAGACCCAGTACTTC.

The J gene is TRBJ1-6, the V gene TRBV2; unclear D gene. The germline gives CDR1 SNHLY, CDR2 FYNNEI. V lost 6 bases, J lost 5 bases, and 5 bases lay in between. The CDR3 runs 12 residues. The CDR3, as DNA: TGTGCCAGCAGCTTAAATAATTCACCCCTCCACTTT. Residues: CASSLNNSPLHF.

This clone came up a few times. The chain couples TRBV7-6 to TRBJ2-1, with 13 positions matching TRBD2. This CDR3 comprises 16 residues. Looked up from germline, CDR1 is SGHVS and CDR2 is FNYEAQ. V shed 3 bases, J shed 9 bases, and the junction held 8 bases outside the gene matches. DNA for the CDR3: TGTGCCAGCAGCTTCCCGGGGACTAGCGGGATTATTGAGCAGTTCTTC. Residues: CASSFPGTSGIIEQFF.

The chain has TRBV5-6 and TRBJ2-5, with 7 nucleotides matching TRBD2. V shed 7 bases, J shed 5 bases, and the junction held 11 bases outside the gene matches. The CDR3 has 14 residues. Germline V CDR1 and CDR2: SGHDT, YYEEEE. Here the CDR3 DNA reads TGTGCCAGCGCCCGAGCGGGGATTATGGAGACCCAGTACTTC. Its translation is CASARAGIMETQYF.

The genes are TRBV28 and TRBJ1-3; D call uncertain. The J call is doubtful: the DNA matches TRBJ2-2 better. Germline V gene lookup returns CDR1 MDHEN and CDR2 SYDVKM. The length of the CDR3 is 14 residues. The CDR3 reads CASSPRHVLGELFF. The CDR3 DNA reads as TGTGCCAGCAGTCCTCGACATGTTCTCGGGGAGCTGTTTTTT.

This clone was recorded only once. This chain connects TRBV4-3 to TRBJ2-7; TRBD2 matches 9 bases. Trimming took 0 bases from V and 1 from J; bases not matched to a gene: 4. This CDR3 spans 16 amino acids. In germline, CDR1 is LGHNA, CDR2 YSLEER. The CDR3 loop is CASSQDAGGYSYEQYF. The CDR3 DNA sequence: TGCGCCAGCAGCCAAGATGCGGGAGGGTATTCCTACGAGCAGTACTTC.

V is TRBV7-2 and J is TRBJ2-3, with D unresolved. Germline CDR1 is SGHTA and CDR2 is FQGNSA. There are 12 residues in the CDR3. The V and J ends lost 4 bases and 1 base respectively, with 3 bases between them. The CDR3 nucleotides are TGTGCCAGCAGCTGGCGCACAGATACGCAGTATTTT. As protein: CASSWRTDTQYF.

The chain is built from TRBV28 and TRBJ1-1, with a tentative D call TRBD1 (5 bases). The CDR3 contains 14 residues. CDR1 MDHEN and CDR2 SYDVKM come from the germline V gene. V was trimmed by 2 bases and J by 4 bases, leaving 11 bases between them. The chain's CDR3 is CASSLAAGFTEAFF. CDR3 DNA: TGTGCCAGCAGTTTAGCGGCAGGGTTCACTGAAGCTTTCTTT. Variable domain in full (rest from reference TRBV28 and TRBJ1-1): DVKVTQSSRYLVKRTGEKVFLECVQDMDHENMFWYRQDPGLGLRLIYFSYDVKMKEKGDIPEGYSVSREKKERFSLILESASTNQTSMYLCASSLAAGFTEAFFGQGTRLTVV.

The gene calls are TRBV2 and TRBJ2-2; no reliable D call. V gave up 4 bases and J gave up 2 bases, with 11 bases separating them. Looked up from germline, CDR1 is SNHLY and CDR2 is FYNNEI. The CDR3 contains 15 residues. CDR3 nucleotides: TGTGCCAGCAGTGCACCCCTGAGCAACACCGGGGAGCTGTTTTTT. Translating gives CASSAPLSNTGELFF.

The gene calls are TRBV5-4 and TRBJ2-5, with a possible D match to TRBD2 (5 bases). There are 15 residues in the CDR3. Germline values: CDR1 SGHNT, CDR2 YYREEE (reference sequence). The V gene lost 4 bases and the J gene lost 1 base, with 14 bases spanning the gap. In nucleotides, the CDR3 is TGTGCCAGCAGCCCTAGCCCCGAGCGCCAAGAGACCCAGTACTTC. The encoded protein is CASSPSPERQETQYF.

The rearrangement joins TRBV6-5 to TRBJ2-7, with a weak D call TRBD2 (7 bases). The CDR3 loop spans 15 amino acids. Germline V CDR1 and CDR2: MNHEY, SVGAGI. V was cut by 6 bases and J by 0 bases, with 15 bases left in between. CDR3 in amino acids: CASRIRGGHSYEQYF. CDR3 nucleotide sequence: TGTGCCAGCAGGATAAGGGGGGGCCACTCCTACGAGCAGTACTTC.

The V gene is TRBV6-1, the J gene TRBJ1-1, with D possibly matching TRBD1 (6 bases). This CDR3 region has 13 residues. V shed 4 bases and J shed 5 bases, with 11 bases lying between them. Germline CDR1 and CDR2: MNHNS and SASEGT. The CDR3 nucleotides are TGTGCCAGCAGTGTTGGGACAATAACTGAAGCTTTCTTT. This sequence encodes CASSVGTITEAFF.

The CDR3 bases are TGTGCCAGCAGCCCTACGCGAATGACAGGGAGCAATCAGCCCCAGCATTTT. Protein: CASSPTRMTGSNQPQHF. The rearrangement uses TRBV16 and TRBJ1-5; 7 bases match TRBD1. This CDR3 has 17 amino acids. Per germline, CDR1 KGHSY and CDR2 FQNENV. Losses at the gene ends were 4 bases for V and 1 base for J; bases not matched to a gene: 10.

The chain carries TRBV7-2 and TRBJ2-7; TRBD1 matches at 8 bases. CDR3 length: 15 residues. Germline V gives CDR1 SGHTA, CDR2 FQGNSA. The V gene end was trimmed by 1 base and the J gene end by 2 bases; junction bases not matched to a gene: 4. In nucleotides, the CDR3 is TGTGCCAGCAGCTTAGGACAGGGGAATGCCTACGAGCAGTACTTC. It translates to CASSLGQGNAYEQYF.

The V gene is TRBV10-3, the J gene TRBJ1-5; D not resolved. CDR1 and CDR2 from the germline V gene are ENHRY and SYGVKD. The CDR3 consists of 14 residues. V was pared by 0 bases and J by 6 bases, with 9 bases between. The CDR3 here is CAISESLSGQPQHF. The DNA of the CDR3 is TGTGCCATCAGTGAGTCACTGAGCGGTCAGCCCCAGCATTTT.